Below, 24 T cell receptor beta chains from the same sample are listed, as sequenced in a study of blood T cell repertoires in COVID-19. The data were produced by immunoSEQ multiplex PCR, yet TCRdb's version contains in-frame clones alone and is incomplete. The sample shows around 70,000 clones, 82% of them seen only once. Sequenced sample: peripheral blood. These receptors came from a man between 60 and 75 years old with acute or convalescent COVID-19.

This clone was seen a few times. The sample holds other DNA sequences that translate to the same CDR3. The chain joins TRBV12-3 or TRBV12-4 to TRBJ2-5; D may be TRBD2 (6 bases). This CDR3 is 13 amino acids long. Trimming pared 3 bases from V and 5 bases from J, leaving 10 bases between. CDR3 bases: TGTGCCAGCAGTTTTCGGGGGTGGGAGACCCAGTACTTC. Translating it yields CASSFRGWETQYF.

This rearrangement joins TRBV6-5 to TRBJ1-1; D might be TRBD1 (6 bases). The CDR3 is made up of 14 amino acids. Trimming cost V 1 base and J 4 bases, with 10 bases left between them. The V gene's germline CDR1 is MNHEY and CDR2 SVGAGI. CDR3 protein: CASSYFRQATEAFF. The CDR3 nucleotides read TGTGCCAGCAGTTACTTTCGACAGGCCACTGAAGCTTTCTTT.

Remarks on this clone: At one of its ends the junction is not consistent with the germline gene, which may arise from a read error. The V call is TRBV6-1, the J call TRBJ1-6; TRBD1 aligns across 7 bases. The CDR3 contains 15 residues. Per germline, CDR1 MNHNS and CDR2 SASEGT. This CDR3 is CASGEGTVPNSPLHF. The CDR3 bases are TGTGCCAGCGGTGAAGGGACAGTCCCTAATTCACCCCTCCACTTT.

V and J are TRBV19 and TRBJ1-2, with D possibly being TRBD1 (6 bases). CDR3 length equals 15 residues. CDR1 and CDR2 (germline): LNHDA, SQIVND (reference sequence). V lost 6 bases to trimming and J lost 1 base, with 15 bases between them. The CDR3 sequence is CASSFLLGGNYGYTF. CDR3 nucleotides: TGTGCCAGTAGCTTCCTACTAGGGGGTAACTATGGCTACACCTTC.

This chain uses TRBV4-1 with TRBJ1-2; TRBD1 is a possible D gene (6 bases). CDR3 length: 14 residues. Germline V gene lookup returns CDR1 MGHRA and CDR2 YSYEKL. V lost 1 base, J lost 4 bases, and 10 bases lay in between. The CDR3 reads CASSQVQGLYGYTF. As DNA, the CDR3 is TGCGCCAGCAGCCAAGTCCAGGGGCTCTATGGCTACACCTTC.

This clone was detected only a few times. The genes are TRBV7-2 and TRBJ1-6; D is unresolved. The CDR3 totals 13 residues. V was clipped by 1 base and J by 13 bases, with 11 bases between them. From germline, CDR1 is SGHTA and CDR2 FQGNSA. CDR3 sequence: CASSLGTLEPLHF. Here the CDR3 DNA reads TGTGCCAGCAGCTTAGGCACCCTGGAGCCCCTCCACTTT. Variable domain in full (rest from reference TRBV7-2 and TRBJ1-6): GAGVSQSPSNKVTEKGKDVELRCDPISGHTALYWYRQSLGQGLEFLIYFQGNSAPDKSGLPSDRFSAERTGGSVSTLTIQRTQQEDSAVYLCASSLGTLEPLHFGNGTRLTVT.

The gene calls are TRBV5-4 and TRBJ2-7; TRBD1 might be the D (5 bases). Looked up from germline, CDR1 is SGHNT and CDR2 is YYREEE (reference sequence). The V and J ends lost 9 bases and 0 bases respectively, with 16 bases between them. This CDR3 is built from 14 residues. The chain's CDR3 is CATKTADTSYEQYF. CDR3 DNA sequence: TGTGCCACCAAAACGGCGGACACCTCCTACGAGCAGTACTTC.

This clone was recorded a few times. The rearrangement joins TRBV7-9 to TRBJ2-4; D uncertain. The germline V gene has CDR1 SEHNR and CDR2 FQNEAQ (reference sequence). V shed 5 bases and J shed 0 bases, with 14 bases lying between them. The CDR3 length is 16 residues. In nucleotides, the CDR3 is TGTGCCAGCAGCCCAAATTCGGGTTTAGCCAAAAACATTCAGTACTTC. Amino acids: CASSPNSGLAKNIQYF.

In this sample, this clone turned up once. This chain's CDR3 is CATSASDTQYF. The CDR3 DNA is TGTGCCACCAGTGCATCAGATACGCAGTATTTT. This rearrangement joins TRBV24-1 to TRBJ2-3; D is unresolved. V gave up 5 bases and J gave up 4 bases, with 3 bases separating them. Per the germline V gene, CDR1 is KGHDR and CDR2 is SFDVKD. The CDR3 contains 11 residues.

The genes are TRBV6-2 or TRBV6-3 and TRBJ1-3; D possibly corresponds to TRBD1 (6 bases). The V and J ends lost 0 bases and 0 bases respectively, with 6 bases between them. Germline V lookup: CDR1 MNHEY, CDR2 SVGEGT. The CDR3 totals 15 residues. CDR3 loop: CASSYSDSSGNTIYF. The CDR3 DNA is TGTGCCAGCAGTTACTCGGACAGCTCTGGAAACACCATATATTTT.

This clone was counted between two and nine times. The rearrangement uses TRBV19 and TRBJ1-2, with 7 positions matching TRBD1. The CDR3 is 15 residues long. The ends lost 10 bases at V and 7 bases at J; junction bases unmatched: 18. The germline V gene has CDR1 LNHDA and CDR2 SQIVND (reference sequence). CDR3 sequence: CATSDRQGRIPGYTF. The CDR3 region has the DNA TGTGCCACCTCGGACAGGCAAGGTCGCATACCTGGCTACACCTTC.

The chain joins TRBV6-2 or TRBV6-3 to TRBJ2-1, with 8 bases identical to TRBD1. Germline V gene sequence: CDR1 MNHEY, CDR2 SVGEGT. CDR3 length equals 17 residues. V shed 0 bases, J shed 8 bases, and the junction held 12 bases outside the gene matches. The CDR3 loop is CASSYSMTGDLKDEQFF. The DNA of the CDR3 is TGTGCCAGCAGTTACTCGATGACAGGGGACCTTAAGGATGAGCAGTTCTTC.

The CDR3, as DNA: TGTGCCAGCAGCCGAGATAAGGCAGGGGTGAACACCGGGGAGCTGTTTTTT. As protein: CASSRDKAGVNTGELFF. This sequence joins TRBV7-8 and TRBJ2-2, with D possibly TRBD1 on 6 matching bases. The CDR3 totals 17 residues. The germline gives CDR1 SGHVS, CDR2 FQNEAQ. The V end was cut by 5 bases, the J end by 1 base, with 17 bases between. Supplemented by reference TRBV7-8 and TRBJ2-2, the full variable domain reads GAGVSQSPRYKVAKRGQDVALRCDPISGHVSLFWYQQALGQGPEFLTYFQNEAQLDKSGLPSDRFFAERPEGSVSTLKIQRTQQEDSAVYLCASSRDKAGVNTGELFFGEGSRLTVL.

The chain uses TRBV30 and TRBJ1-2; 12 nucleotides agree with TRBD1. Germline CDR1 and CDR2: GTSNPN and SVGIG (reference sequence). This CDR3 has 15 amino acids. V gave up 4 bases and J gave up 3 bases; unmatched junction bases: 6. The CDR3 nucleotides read TGTGCCTGGATCAGAGGGACAGGGGGCTACTATGGCTACACCTTC. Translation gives CAWIRGTGGYYGYTF. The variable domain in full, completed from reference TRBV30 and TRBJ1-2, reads SQTIHQWPATLVQPVGSPLSLECTVEGTSNPNLYWYRQAAGRGLQLLFYSVGIGQISSEVPQNLSASRPQDRQFILSSKKLLLSDSGFYLCAWIRGTGGYYGYTFGSGTRLTVV.

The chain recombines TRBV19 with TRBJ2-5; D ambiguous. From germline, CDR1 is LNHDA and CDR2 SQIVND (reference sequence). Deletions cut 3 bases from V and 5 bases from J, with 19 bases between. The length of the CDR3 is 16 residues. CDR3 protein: CASSIRIKTSYETQYF. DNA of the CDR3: TGTGCCAGTAGTATTCGAATCAAAACATCGTATGAGACCCAGTACTTC.

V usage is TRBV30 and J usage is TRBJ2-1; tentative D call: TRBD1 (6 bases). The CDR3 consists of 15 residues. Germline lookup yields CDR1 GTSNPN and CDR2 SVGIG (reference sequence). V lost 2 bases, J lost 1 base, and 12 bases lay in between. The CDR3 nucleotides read TGTGCCTGGAGTATCCCAGACAGGTCCTACAATGAGCAGTTCTTC. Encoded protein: CAWSIPDRSYNEQFF.

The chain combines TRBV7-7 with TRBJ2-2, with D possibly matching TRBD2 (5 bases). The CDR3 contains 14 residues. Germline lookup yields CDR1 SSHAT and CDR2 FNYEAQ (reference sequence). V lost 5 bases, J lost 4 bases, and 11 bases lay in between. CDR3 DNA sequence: TGTGCCAGCAGCCGGACGGAGGTCACCGGGGAGCTGTTTTTT. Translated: CASSRTEVTGELFF.

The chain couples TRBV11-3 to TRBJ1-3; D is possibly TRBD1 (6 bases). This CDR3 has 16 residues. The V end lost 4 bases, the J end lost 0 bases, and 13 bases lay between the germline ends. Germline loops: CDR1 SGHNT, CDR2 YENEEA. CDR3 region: CASSSGGLSSGNTIYF. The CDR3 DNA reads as TGTGCCAGCAGCTCCGGGGGGCTCTCCTCTGGAAACACCATATATTTT.

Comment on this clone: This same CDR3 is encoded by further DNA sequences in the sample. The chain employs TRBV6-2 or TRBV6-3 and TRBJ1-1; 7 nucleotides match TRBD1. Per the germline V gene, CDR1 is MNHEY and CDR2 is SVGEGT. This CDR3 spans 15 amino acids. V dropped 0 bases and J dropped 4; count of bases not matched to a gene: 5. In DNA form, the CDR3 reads TGTGCCAGCAGTTACTCGGTATCAGGGGGCACTGAAGCTTTCTTT. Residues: CASSYSVSGGTEAFF.

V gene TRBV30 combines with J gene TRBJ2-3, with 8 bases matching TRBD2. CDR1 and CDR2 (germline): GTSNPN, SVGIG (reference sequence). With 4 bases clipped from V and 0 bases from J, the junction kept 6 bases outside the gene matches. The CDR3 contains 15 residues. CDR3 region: CAWNVAGTSTDTQYF. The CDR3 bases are TGTGCCTGGAACGTAGCGGGGACTAGCACAGATACGCAGTATTTT. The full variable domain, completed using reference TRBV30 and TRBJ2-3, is SQTIHQWPATLVQPVGSPLSLECTVEGTSNPNLYWYRQAAGRGLQLLFYSVGIGQISSEVPQNLSASRPQDRQFILSSKKLLLSDSGFYLCAWNVAGTSTDTQYFGPGTRLTVL.

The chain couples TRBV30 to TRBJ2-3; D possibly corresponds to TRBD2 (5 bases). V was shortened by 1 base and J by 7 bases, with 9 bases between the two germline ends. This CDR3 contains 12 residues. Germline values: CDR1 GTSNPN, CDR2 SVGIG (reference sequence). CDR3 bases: TGTGCCTGGAGTGGGGAGACTCATACGCAGTATTTT. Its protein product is CAWSGETHTQYF.

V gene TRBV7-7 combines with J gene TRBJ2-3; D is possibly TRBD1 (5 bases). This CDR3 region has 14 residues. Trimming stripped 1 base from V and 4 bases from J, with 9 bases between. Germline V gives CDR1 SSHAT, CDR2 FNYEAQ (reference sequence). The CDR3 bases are TGTGCCAGCAGCTTAGATTCCAGGGCAGATACGCAGTATTTT. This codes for CASSLDSRADTQYF.

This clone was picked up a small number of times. In nucleotides, the CDR3 is TGTGCCAGCAGAGAGGGGCGACAGGGTATCACTGAAGCTTTCTTT. This encodes CASREGRQGITEAFF. The chain uses TRBV2 and TRBJ1-1; 7 bases match TRBD1. The V gene end was trimmed by 6 bases and the J gene end by 4 bases; junction bases not matched to a gene: 11. The germline V gene encodes CDR1 SNHLY and CDR2 FYNNEI. The CDR3 runs 15 residues.

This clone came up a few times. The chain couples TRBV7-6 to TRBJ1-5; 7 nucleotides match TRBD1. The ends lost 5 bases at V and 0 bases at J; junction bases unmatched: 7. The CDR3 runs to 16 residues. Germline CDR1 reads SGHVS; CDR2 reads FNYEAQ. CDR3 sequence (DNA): TGTGCCAGCAGCGCCGGGACAGCTTATAGCAATCAGCCCCAGCATTTT. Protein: CASSAGTAYSNQPQHF.